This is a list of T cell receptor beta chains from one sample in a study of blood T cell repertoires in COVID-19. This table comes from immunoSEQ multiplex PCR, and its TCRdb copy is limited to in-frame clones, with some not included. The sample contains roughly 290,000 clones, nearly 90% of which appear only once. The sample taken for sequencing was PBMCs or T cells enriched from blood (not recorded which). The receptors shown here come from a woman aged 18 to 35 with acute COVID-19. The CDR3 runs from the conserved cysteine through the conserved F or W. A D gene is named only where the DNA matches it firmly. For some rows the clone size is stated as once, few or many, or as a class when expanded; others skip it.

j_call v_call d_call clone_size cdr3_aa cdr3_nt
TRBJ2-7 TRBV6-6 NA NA CASSYPRSGAYEQYF TGTGCCAGCAGTTACCCTCGGAGCGGAGCCTACGAGCAGTACTTC
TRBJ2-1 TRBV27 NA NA CASSRESYNEQFF TGTGCCAGCAGTAGAGAATCCTACAATGAGCAGTTCTTC
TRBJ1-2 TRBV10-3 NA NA CAISQKEGYTF TGTGCCATCAGTCAGAAGGAGGGCTACACCTTC
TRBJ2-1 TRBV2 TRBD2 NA CASSEEGLASNEQFF TGTGCCAGCAGTGAAGAGGGACTAGCGAGCAATGAGCAGTTCTTC
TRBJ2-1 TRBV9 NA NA CASSVGAGSYNEQFF TGTGCCAGCAGCGTAGGGGCAGGGTCCTACAATGAGCAGTTCTTC
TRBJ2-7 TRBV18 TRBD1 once CASSTSRDSNYEQYF TGTGCCAGCTCAACATCCCGGGACAGCAATTACGAGCAGTACTTC
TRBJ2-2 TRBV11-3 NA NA CASSGLNANTGELFF TGTGCCAGCAGCGGACTCAACGCGAACACCGGGGAGCTGTTTTTT
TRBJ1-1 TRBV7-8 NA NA CASSPGRGRRTEAFF TGTGCCAGCAGCCCTGGCCGGGGGAGGAGGACTGAAGCTTTCTTT
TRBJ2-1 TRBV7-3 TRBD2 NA CASSYLGTSTLNEQFF TGTGCCAGCAGCTATCTAGGGACTAGCACTCTCAATGAGCAGTTCTTC
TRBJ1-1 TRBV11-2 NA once CASSLNRVNTEAFF TGTGCCAGCAGCTTGAACAGGGTGAACACTGAAGCTTTCTTT
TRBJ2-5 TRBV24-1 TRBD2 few CATSDLSTSVETQYF TGTGCCACCAGTGATTTGTCGACTAGCGTGGAGACCCAGTACTTC
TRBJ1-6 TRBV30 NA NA CAWSPGQPTSPLHF TGTGCCTGGAGTCCGGGACAACCAACTTCACCCCTCCACTTT
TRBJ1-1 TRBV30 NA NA CAWSKGGTEAFF TGTGCCTGGAGTAAAGGGGGAACTGAAGCTTTCTTT
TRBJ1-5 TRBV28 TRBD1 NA CASTVTGQGDQPQHF TGTGCCAGCACTGTTACCGGACAGGGGGATCAGCCCCAGCATTTT
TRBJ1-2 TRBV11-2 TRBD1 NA CASSSDRVFSDGYTF TGTGCCAGCAGCTCTGACAGGGTATTTTCAGATGGCTACACCTTC
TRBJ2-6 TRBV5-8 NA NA CASKPRTYTTLGANVLTF TGTGCCAGCAAGCCCCGGACATACACCACTCTGGGAGCCAACGTCCTGACTTTC
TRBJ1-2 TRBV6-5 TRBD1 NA CASSYRGTANGYTF TGTGCCAGCAGTTACCGTGGGACAGCCAATGGCTACACCTTC
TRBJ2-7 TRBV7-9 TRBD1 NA CASSASGGDEQYF TGTGCCAGCAGCGCCTCAGGGGGCGACGAGCAGTACTTC
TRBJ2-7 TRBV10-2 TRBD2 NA CASSELAGAGEQYF TGCGCCAGCAGTGAATTAGCGGGAGCGGGCGAGCAGTACTTC
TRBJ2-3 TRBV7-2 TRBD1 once CASRTGPGPRSTDTQYF TGTGCCAGCAGGACAGGGCCCGGGCCAAGGAGCACAGATACGCAGTATTTT
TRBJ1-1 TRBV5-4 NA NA CASSLGGQIMNTEAFF TGTGCCAGCAGCTTGGGCGGACAGATCATGAACACTGAAGCTTTCTTT
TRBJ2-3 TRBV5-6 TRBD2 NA CASSYGLAGGPDTQYF TGTGCCAGCAGTTATGGACTAGCGGGAGGGCCAGATACGCAGTATTTT
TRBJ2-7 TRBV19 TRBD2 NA CASSTFGGGFVEQYF TGTGCCAGTAGTACCTTTGGGGGAGGGTTCGTGGAGCAGTACTTC
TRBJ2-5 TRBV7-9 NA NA CASSAPRRRQETQYF TGTGCCAGCAGCGCCCCCCGGAGGAGACAAGAGACCCAGTACTTC
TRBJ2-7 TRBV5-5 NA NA CASSFLGSGESEQYF TGTGCCAGCAGCTTTCTCGGGAGTGGGGAGTCCGAGCAGTACTTC
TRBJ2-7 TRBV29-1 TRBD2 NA CSVEGLAGGNEQYF TGCAGCGTTGAAGGCCTAGCGGGAGGGAACGAGCAGTACTTC
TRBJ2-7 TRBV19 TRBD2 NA CASSWTSGSLYEQYF TGTGCCAGTAGTTGGACTAGCGGGAGCCTCTACGAGCAGTACTTC
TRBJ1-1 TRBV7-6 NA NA CASSRAVNTEAFF TGTGCCAGCAGCCGAGCGGTCAACACTGAAGCTTTCTTT
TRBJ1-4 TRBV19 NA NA CASSPKARGGDREKLFF TGTGCCAGTAGTCCAAAGGCCCGTGGGGGGGATCGGGAAAAACTGTTTTTT
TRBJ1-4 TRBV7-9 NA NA CASSFMTATNEKLFF TGTGCCAGCAGCTTTATGACTGCAACTAATGAAAAACTGTTTTTT
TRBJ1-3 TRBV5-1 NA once CASSSGTTSSGNTIYF TGCGCCAGCAGCTCTGGGACTACTAGCTCTGGAAACACCATATATTTT
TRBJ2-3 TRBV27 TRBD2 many CASRSYGTSGTDTQYF TGTGCCAGCCGATCGTACGGGACTAGCGGCACAGATACGCAGTATTTT
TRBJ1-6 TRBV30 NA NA CAWTPGLQSPLHF TGTGCCTGGACCCCGGGTCTTCAGTCACCCCTCCACTTT
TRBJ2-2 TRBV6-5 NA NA CASNKGVSNTGELFF TGTGCCAGCAATAAGGGGGTTTCGAACACCGGGGAGCTGTTTTTT
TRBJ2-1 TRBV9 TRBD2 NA CASSVESGRRGQFF TGTGCCAGCAGCGTAGAAAGCGGGAGACGAGGGCAGTTCTTC
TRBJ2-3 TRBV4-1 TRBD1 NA CASSPLGTGRSTDTQYF TGCGCCAGCAGCCCCCTTGGGACAGGGAGGTCCACAGATACGCAGTATTTT
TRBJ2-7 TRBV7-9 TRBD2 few CASSTSGTSYEQYF TGTGCCAGCAGCACTAGCGGGACCTCCTACGAGCAGTACTTC
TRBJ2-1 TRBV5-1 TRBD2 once CASSLSPGTKSSEQFF TGCGCCAGCAGCTTGAGCCCCGGGACTAAATCTTCAGAGCAGTTCTTC
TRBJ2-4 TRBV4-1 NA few CASSQVGVSAKNIQYF TGCGCCAGCAGCCAAGTCGGGGTATCAGCCAAAAACATTCAGTACTTC
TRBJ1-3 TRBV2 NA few CASNSRDSGNTIYF TGTGCCAGCAATTCCAGGGACTCTGGAAACACCATATATTTT
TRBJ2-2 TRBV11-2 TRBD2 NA CASSRPGLAGGTGELFF TGTGCCAGCAGCCGGCCGGGACTAGCGGGAGGCACCGGGGAGCTGTTTTTT
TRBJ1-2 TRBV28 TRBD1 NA CASSGPSRGTSRRYTF TGTGCCAGCAGCGGACCGAGCAGGGGGACTTCCCGGCGCTACACCTTC
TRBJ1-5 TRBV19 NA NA CASSMESTYSNQPQHF TGTGCCAGTAGTATGGAGTCCACCTATAGCAATCAGCCCCAGCATTTT
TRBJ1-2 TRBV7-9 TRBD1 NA CASSLVGGQEKANYGYTF TGTGCCAGCAGCTTAGTCGGGGGACAGGAGAAAGCTAACTATGGCTACACCTTC
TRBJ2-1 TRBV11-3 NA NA CASSPRSYGSSYNEQFF TGTGCCAGCAGCCCAAGGTCTTACGGGAGCTCCTACAATGAGCAGTTCTTC
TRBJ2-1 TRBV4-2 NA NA CASSQVPGSGPNEQFF TGTGCCAGCAGCCAAGTTCCCGGGAGCGGTCCCAATGAGCAGTTCTTC
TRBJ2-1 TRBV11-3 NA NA CASSFSTPAAGEQFF TGTGCCAGCAGCTTTTCGACCCCTGCTGCGGGTGAGCAGTTCTTC
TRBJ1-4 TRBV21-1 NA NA CASSCPLMKNCFLAVEPRGFF NA
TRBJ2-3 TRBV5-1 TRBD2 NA CASSLEWGTSGRGSTDTQYF TGCGCCAGCAGCTTGGAGTGGGGGACTAGCGGGAGGGGCAGCACAGATACGCAGTATTTT
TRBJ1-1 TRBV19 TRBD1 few CASSIRTGGLNTEAFF TGTGCCAGTAGTATCCGGACAGGGGGCCTGAACACTGAAGCTTTCTTT
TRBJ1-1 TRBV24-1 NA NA CATSDCGGNTEAFF TGTGCCACCAGTGATTGCGGGGGGAACACTGAAGCTTTCTTT
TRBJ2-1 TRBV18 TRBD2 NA CASSPPGLTYNEQFF TGTGCCAGCTCACCTCCGGGACTAACCTACAATGAGCAGTTCTTC
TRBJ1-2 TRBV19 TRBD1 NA CASSGGTGGPGYTF TGTGCCAGTAGTGGCGGGACAGGAGGGCCTGGCTACACCTTC
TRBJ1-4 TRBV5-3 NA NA CARSLGRGGYRNEKLFF TGTGCCAGAAGCTTGGGCAGGGGTGGATATCGGAATGAAAAACTGTTTTTT
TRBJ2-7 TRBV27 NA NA CASSYQPLSSYEQYF TGTGCCAGCAGTTATCAACCGCTGAGCTCCTACGAGCAGTACTTC
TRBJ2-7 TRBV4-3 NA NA CASSQDRLDLHRLEQYF TGCGCCAGCAGCCAAGATCGCCTAGACCTCCACCGCCTCGAGCAGTACTTC
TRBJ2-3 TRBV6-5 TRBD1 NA CASSYGTGITDTQYF TGTGCCAGCAGTTACGGGACAGGGATCACAGATACGCAGTATTTT
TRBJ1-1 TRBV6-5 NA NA CASSYSIPGLAEAFF TGTGCCAGCAGTTACTCGATTCCAGGGCTCGCTGAAGCTTTCTTT
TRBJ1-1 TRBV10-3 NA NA CAIGAGTEAFF TGTGCCATTGGGGCGGGGACTGAAGCTTTCTTT
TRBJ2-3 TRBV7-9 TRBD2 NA CASSSRGGAGDTQYF TGTGCCAGCAGCTCGCGGGGAGGGGCAGGGGATACGCAGTATTTT